These 12 T cell receptor beta chains originate from one sample sequenced in a study of monozygotic twins with inflammatory bowel disease. TCRdb reworked the 5' RACE reads into one entry per CDR3 protein, no DNA. Recorded for this sample: around 450,000 distinct CDR3 sequences. Sequenced material: blood. The receptors originated from a human donor with ulcerative colitis or Crohn's disease, or a healthy co-twin of an affected twin (not recorded which).

CDR3 amino acids: CASSKLLGEGNQPQHF. V gene TRBV12-3 or TRBV12-4 combines with J gene TRBJ1-5. The CDR3 consists of 16 residues.

The rearrangement uses TRBV5-5 and TRBJ2-2; TCRdb's D call, TRBD1, is unchecked because there is no DNA. Germline V CDR1 and CDR2: SGHKS, YYEKEE (reference sequence). The length of the CDR3 is 16 residues. Here the CDR3 reads CASSLGGPANTGELFF.

This chain uses TRBV6-4 with TRBJ2-3; absent DNA, TCRdb's TRBD2 call cannot be checked. The CDR3 is 19 amino acids. Looked up from germline, CDR1 is MRHNA and CDR2 is SNTAGT. CDR3 region: CASSASGTSGGAWTDTQYF.

The chain uses TRBV18 and TRBJ1-1. Per the germline V gene, CDR1 is KGHSH and CDR2 is LQKENI. The length of the CDR3 is 16 residues. CDR3 protein: CASSPLSTSLNTEAFF.

The V call is TRBV7-2, the J call TRBJ2-5; TCRdb's D gene call, TRBD1, goes unchecked for lack of DNA. CDR1 and CDR2 from the germline V gene are SGHTA and FQGNSA. This CDR3 has 15 residues. The CDR3 spells CASSRGQGNGETQYF.

This rearrangement joins TRBV4-2 to TRBJ2-3; TCRdb returns TRBD2, unconfirmable since there is no DNA. The CDR3 is 16 residues long. Germline CDR1 is LGHNA and CDR2 is YNFKEQ. The CDR3 loop is CASSQDGDSEGDTQYF.

J is TRBJ2-1 and V is TRBV12-3 or TRBV12-4; with no DNA, the TCRdb D assignment of TRBD2 cannot be verified. The CDR3 runs to 15 residues. CDR3 amino acids: CASSLEVAGDNEQFF.

This sequence joins TRBV20-1 and TRBJ2-1; TCRdb's D call of TRBD1 is untestable without DNA. CDR1 and CDR2 from the germline V gene are DFQATT and SNEGSKA (reference sequence). The CDR3 extends over 14 amino acids. CDR3 amino acids: CSASSTGIYNEQFF.

The J gene is TRBJ2-7, the V gene TRBV5-1; no DNA is available, so the TRBD1 call from TCRdb remains unchecked. This CDR3 region has 14 residues. Germline V gene lookup returns CDR1 SGHRS and CDR2 YFSETQ. CDR3 loop: CASRGQGSFYEQYF.

The chain employs TRBV9 and TRBJ1-2; without DNA, the TCRdb call of TRBD1 cannot be checked. This CDR3 comprises 15 residues. Germline assignment: CDR1 SGDLS and CDR2 YYNGEE. The CDR3 region is CASSPGLGQGYGYTF.

The chain has TRBV7-2 and TRBJ2-3; TCRdb lists TRBD1, though no DNA is available to test this call. Per germline, CDR1 SGHTA and CDR2 FQGNSA. CDR3 length equals 17 residues. The CDR3 protein is CASSLGLTPGQTDTQYF.

V and J are TRBV6-5 and TRBJ1-5. This CDR3 spans 13 amino acids. The germline CDR1 and CDR2 sequences are MNHEY and SVGAGI. The CDR3 is CASSYWVGQPQHF.